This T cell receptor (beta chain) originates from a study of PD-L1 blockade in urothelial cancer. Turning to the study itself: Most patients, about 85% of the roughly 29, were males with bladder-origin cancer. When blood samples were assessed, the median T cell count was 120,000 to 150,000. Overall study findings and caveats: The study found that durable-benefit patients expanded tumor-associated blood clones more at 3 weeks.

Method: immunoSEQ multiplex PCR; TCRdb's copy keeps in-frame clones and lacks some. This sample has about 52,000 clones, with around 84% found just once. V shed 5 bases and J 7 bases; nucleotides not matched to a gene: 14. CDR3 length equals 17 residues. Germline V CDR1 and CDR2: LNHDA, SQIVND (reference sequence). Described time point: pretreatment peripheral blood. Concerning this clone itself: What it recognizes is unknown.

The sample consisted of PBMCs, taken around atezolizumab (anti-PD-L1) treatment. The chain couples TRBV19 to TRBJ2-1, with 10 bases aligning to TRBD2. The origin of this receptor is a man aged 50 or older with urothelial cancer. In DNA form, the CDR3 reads TGTGCCAGTAGTCCCGCCGGGTGGACTAGCGGACCTAATGAGCAGTTCTTC. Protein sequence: CASSPAGWTSGPNEQFF.